This TCR beta chain was sequenced in a study of blood T cells in healthy people across ages. Study-wide findings and caveats: The long-lived group displayed more naive CD4+ cells, plus higher diversity, than the aged donors did.

About this clonotype itself: Its antigen is currently unknown.

Isolating PBMCs gave at least 6 million of these cells per sample. A second roughly 6 to 12 cycle PCR used barcoded and J-beta primers. Each cDNA molecule was tagged by a template-switch adaptor that had 12 random nucleotides. Via MiXCR, TCRdb re-called the 5' RACE reads, giving one row per CDR3 protein. The table records almost 550,000 distinct CDR3 sequences, around 24% of them present only once. These data also formed part of another study, on T cells of mothers and their children. That paper notes: Each donor was one of three healthy Caucasian mothers or one of their six children.

Sequenced: blood. The origin of this receptor is a boy aged 10-17 years in good health.

The DNA for the CDR3 is TGTGCCAGCAGTGAAGAGCGGGGGCGGGTCACCGGGGAGCTGTTTTTT. This codes for CASSEERGRVTGELFF. This chain joins TRBV2 and TRBJ2-2; 8 nucleotides line up with TRBD2. This CDR3 is 16 amino acids long. The junction had 5 bases not matched to a gene; V was cut back by 1 base and J by 4 bases. The V gene's germline CDR1 is SNHLY and CDR2 FYNNEI.